This entry describes one T cell receptor (beta chain). This clonotype occurred a few times. Its antigen is currently not known. No per-base quality is available; no much larger clone lies one base away. The receptor library was made with 5' RACE. TCRdb shows the sequencer as Illumina HiSeq 2500. A second PCR of roughly 7 to 12 cycles was performed with a sample-barcoded 5' primer and a J-beta primer mix. Each TCR beta cDNA molecule received a unique molecular identifier from a template-switch 5' adaptor carrying 12 random nucleotides. Each sample yielded at least 2.5 million CDR3-containing paired-end reads. First-strand cDNA was synthesized from all RNA with the Mint cDNA synthesis kit, primed by a TRBC-specific oligonucleotide. After uracil-DNA glycosylase treatment, a first 18-cycle PCR used universal primers M1SS and BC2_uni_R on all cDNA. The study's processing was this. Each sample was normalized by randomly selecting 1 million high-quality reads, each carrying a distinct molecular identifier. Instead of being binned into consensus sequences, reads that shared molecular identifiers were thrown out. CDR3 identification, clonotype clustering and error correction used MiTCR with a Q25 quality threshold and the strictest error-elimination algorithm. A nonparametric unseen species model with Euler transformation was used to estimate lower-bound total TCR beta diversity. In TCRdb, the public reads were trimmed at Q25 with fastp and aligned with MiXCR, with productive beta chains retained. For every CDR3 protein sequence, its rows merge into one entry that carries the most common genes and DNA. These V and J calls are TCRdb output, not the study's own analysis. Present in this sample are fewer than 1,000,000 distinct CDR3 sequences, about 46% of which were seen just once. Approximately 18% of the sample is held by the ten biggest clonotypes.

The germline V gene sets CDR1 to SGHVS and CDR2 to FQNEAQ. Spanning cysteine to phenylalanine, the CDR3 consists of 14 amino acids. The read is trimmed to its CDR3 DNA, 42 bases read in frame from base 1. V drops 6 bases and J drops 3 bases, leaving 12 bases in between. The approximately 39 donors, aged about 6 to 95 years, were systemically healthy Caucasian individuals from Russia. Each donor gave 8 to 10 milliliters of peripheral blood, drawn into EDTA-treated Vacutainer tubes. Ficoll-Paque density-gradient centrifugation was used to isolate PBMCs, with at least 7 million obtained per sample. Total RNA, at least 6 micrograms per sample, was extracted from PBMCs with Trizol reagent. For every donor, flow cytometry on a PBMC aliquot measured the percentage of naive CD45RAhigh/CD27high T cells. The data are from a study of blood T cells in healthy people across ages (dated by TCRdb to the mid-2010s). Study-wide context: In model experiments, roughly one uniquely barcoded TCR beta cDNA molecule per two T cells was captured by template switching. To track age-related changes in TCR beta repertoire diversity, the study relied on deep sequencing normalized with unique cDNA molecular identifiers. Donors were grouped into four age groups: young (average approximately 15 years), middle-aged (39), aged (approximately 58) and long-lived (less than 85). To avoid experimental bias, donors of different ages were spread randomly across the sequencing lanes. Using the same blood draw, the study looked at two additional independent replicas of 1 million unique cDNA reads for two donors, one aged 18 to 30 and the other aged 80 or older.

What the authors observed across the whole study: Observed TCR beta diversity correlated strongly with the percentage of naive T cells measured by flow cytometry. Bulk unsorted PBMC profiling prevented conclusive comparison of naive and antigen-experienced compartments. Observed TCR beta diversity per million T cells fell roughly linearly with age, and a significant reduction was already apparent by age roughly 41. Estimates of total diversity from one million sequenced T cells were regarded as lower bounds and underestimates. Donor CMV infection status was unknown, potentially confounding age-related changes in expanded clonotypes. Compared with the aged group, the long-lived group had more naive CD4+ T cells, fewer expanded clones and increased TCR diversity, suggesting age selection.

The sequence links TRBV7-8 to TRBJ1-5; tentative D gene TRBD1, with 5 bases matching. Input material: blood. This TCR was recovered from a man at least 80 years old in good health. The CDR3 amino acid sequence is: CASRSDRTNQPQHF. The DNA reads TGTGCCAGCAGATCAGACAGAACCAATCAGCCCCAGCATTTT.